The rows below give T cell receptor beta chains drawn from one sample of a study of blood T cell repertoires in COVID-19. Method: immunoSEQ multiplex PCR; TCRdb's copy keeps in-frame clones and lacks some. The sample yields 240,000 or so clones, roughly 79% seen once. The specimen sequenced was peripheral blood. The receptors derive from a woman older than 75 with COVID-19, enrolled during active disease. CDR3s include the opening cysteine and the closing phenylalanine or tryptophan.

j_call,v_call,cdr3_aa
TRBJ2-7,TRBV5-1,CASSVGQGGYEQYF
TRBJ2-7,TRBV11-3,CASSSRQGLPYEQYF
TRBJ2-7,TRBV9,CASSRGLAGVDEQYF
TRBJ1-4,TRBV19,CASSPPGLGGEKLFF
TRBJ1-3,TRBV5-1,CASSLVGADGNTIYF
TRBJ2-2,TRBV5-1,CASSLGTTRAGELFF
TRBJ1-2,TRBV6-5,CASKTGGLDYGYTF
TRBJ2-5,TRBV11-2,CASSLWTSGTETQYF
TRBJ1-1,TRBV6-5,CASSLEWVGSTEAFF
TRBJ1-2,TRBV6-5,CASRLPRQDGYTF
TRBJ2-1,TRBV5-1,CASSKGLVRYNEQFF
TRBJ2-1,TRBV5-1,CASSLGTSFSYEQFF
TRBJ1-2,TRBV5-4,CASSPLGGGWGYTF
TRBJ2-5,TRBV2,CASNQRGGETQYF
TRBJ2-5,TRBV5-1,CASSPPLAGGWETQYF
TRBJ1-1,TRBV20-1,CSASRDRANTEAFF
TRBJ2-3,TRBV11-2,CASSLVASGGNTQYF
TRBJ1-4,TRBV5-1,CASSSGQGAPNEKLFF
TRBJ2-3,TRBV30,CAWGAGQGWTDTQYF
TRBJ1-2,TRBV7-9,CASSLDGQGIGYGYTF
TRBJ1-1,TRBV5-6,CASSFSGSRAAEAFF
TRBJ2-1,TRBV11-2,CASSSGLNNEQFF
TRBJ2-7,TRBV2,CASSTTDTYEQYF
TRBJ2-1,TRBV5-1,CASSLQAGVNEQFF
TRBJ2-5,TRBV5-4,CASSLGPGLAGETQYF
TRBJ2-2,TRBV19,CASSITNTGELFF
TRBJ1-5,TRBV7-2,CASSWGPDYQPQHF
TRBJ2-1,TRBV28,CASSLSGNGYNEQFF
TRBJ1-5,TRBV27,CASSLPGPNQPQHF
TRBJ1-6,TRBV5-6,CASSLRTATYNSPLHF
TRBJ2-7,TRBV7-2,CASSLGGPRREQYF
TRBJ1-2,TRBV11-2,CASSSRDSGFGYTF
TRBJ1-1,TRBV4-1,CASSWGQGRSLTEAFF
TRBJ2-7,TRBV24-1,CATSEAGGPNYEQYF
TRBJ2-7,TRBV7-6,CASSHPGASGGYEQYF
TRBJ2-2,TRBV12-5,CASGLGPIGELFF